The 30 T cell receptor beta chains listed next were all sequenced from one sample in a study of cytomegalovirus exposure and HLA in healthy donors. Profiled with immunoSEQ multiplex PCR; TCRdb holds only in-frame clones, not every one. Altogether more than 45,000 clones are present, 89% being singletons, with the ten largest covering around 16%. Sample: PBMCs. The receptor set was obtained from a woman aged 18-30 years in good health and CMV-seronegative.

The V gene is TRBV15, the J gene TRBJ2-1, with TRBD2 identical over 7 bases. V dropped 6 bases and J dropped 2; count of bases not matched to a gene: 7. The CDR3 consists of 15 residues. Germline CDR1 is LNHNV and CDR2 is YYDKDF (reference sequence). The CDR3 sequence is CATSLGGSAYNEQFF. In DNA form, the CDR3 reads TGTGCCACCAGTTTGGGCGGGAGTGCCTACAATGAGCAGTTCTTC. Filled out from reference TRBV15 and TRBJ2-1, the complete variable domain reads DAMVIQNPRYQVTQFGKPVTLSCSQTLNHNVMYWYQQKSSQAPKLLFHYYDKDFNNEADTPDNFQSRRPNTSFCFLDIRSPGLGDTAMYLCATSLGGSAYNEQFFGPGTRLTVL.

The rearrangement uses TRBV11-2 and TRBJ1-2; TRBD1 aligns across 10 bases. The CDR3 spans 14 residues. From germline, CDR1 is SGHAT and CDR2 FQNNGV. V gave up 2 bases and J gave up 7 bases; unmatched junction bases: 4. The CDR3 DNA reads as TGTGCCAGCAGCTTAAGACAGGGGGCGACTGGCTACACCTTC. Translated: CASSLRQGATGYTF.

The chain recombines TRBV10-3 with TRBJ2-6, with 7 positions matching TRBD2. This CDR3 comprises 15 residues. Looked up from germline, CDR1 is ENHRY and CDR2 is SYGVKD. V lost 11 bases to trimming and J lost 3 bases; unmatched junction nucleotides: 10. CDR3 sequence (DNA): TGTGCCGCCTTGGGAGGGGTTAGTGGGGCCAACGTCCTGACTTTC. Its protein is CAALGGVSGANVLTF.

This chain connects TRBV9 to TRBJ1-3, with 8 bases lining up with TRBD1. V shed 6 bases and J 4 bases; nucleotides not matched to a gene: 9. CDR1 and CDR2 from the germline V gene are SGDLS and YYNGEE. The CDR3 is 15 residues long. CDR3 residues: CASNRQGTSGNTIYF. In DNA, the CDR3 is TGTGCCAGCAACCGACAGGGGACTTCGGGAAACACCATATATTTT.

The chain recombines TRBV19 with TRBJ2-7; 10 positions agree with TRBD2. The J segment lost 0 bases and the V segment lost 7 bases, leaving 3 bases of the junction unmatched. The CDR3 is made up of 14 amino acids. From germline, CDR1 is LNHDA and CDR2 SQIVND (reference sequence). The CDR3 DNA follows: TGTGCCAGTACAGCGGGAGGGAGCTCCTACGAGCAGTACTTC. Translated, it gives CASTAGGSSYEQYF.

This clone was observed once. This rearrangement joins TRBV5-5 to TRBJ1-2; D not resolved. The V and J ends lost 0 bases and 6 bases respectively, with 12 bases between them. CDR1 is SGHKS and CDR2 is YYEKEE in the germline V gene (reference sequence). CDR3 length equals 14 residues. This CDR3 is CASSLGGAGDGYTF. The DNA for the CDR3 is TGTGCCAGCAGCTTGGGGGGTGCGGGAGATGGCTACACCTTC.

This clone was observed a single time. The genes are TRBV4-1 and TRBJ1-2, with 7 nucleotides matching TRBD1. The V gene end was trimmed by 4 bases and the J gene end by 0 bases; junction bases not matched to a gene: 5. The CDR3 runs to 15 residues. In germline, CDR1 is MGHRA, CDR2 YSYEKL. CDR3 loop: CASSPTGAPNYGYTF. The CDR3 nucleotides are TGCGCCAGCAGCCCAACAGGGGCCCCTAACTATGGCTACACCTTC.

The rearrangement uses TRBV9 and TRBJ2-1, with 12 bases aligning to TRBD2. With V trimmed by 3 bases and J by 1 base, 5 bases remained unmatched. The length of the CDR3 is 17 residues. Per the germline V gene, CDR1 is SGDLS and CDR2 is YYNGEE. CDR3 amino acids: CASSGNGLAGSYNEQFF. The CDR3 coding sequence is TGTGCCAGCAGCGGAAATGGACTAGCGGGATCCTACAATGAGCAGTTCTTC.

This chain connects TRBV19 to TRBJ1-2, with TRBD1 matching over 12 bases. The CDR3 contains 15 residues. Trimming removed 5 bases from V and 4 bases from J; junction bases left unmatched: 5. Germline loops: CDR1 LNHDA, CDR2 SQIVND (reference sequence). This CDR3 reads CASSSGQGASYGYTF. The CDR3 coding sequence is TGTGCCAGTAGTTCGGGACAGGGGGCTTCCTATGGCTACACCTTC. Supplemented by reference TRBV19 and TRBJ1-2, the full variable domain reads DGGITQSPKYLFRKEGQNVTLSCEQNLNHDAMYWYRQDPGQGLRLIYYSQIVNDFQKGDIAEGYSVSREKKESFPLTVTSAQKNPTAFYLCASSSGQGASYGYTFGSGTRLTVV.

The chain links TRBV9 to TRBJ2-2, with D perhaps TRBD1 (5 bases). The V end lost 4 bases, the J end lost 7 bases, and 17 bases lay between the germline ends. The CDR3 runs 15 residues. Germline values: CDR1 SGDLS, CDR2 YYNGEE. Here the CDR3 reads CASSNRWGGSGELFF. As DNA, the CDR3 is TGTGCCAGCAGCAACCGCTGGGGCGGAAGCGGGGAGCTGTTTTTT.

Written as DNA, the CDR3 is TGTGCCAGCAGCTTATTTACTTCCGGACCCGACAGTGAGCAGTTCTTC. The encoded protein is CASSLFTSGPDSEQFF. The J gene is TRBJ2-1, the V gene TRBV13; D is perhaps TRBD1 (5 bases). V lost 2 bases and J lost 9, with 20 bases in between. The CDR3 is made up of 16 amino acids. The germline gives CDR1 PRHDT, CDR2 FYEKMQ (reference sequence).

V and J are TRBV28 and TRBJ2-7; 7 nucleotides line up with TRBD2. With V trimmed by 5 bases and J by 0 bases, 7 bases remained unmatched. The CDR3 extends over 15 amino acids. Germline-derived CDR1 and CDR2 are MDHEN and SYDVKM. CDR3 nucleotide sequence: TGTGCCAGCAGTCTTAGCGGGTCGAGCTCCTACGAGCAGTACTTC. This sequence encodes CASSLSGSSSYEQYF.

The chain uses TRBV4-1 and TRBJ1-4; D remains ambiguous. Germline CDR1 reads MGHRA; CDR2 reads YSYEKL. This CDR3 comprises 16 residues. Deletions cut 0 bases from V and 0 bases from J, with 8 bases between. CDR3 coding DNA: TGCGCCAGCAGCCAAGATAGCGGAGCAACTAATGAAAAACTGTTTTTT. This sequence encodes CASSQDSGATNEKLFF.

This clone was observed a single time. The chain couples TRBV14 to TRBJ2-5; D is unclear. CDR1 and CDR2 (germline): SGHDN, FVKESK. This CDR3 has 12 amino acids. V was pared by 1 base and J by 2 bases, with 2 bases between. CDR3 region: CASSQAQETQYF. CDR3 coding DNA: TGTGCCAGCAGCCAAGCTCAAGAGACCCAGTACTTC. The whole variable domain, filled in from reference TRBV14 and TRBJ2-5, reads EAGVTQFPSHSVIEKGQTVTLRCDPISGHDNLYWYRRVMGKEIKFLLHFVKESKQDESGMPNNRFLAERTGGTYSTLKVQPAELEDSGVYFCASSQAQETQYFGPGTRLLVL.

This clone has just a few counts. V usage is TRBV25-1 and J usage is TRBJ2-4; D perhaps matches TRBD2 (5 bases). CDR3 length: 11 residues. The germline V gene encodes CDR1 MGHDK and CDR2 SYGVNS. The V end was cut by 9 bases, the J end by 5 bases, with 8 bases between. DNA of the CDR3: TGTGCCAGTCGAGGGCAAAACATTCAGTACTTC. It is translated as CASRGQNIQYF. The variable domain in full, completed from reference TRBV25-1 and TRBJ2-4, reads EADIYQTPRYLVIGTGKKITLECSQTMGHDKMYWYQQDPGMELHLIHYSYGVNSTEKGDLSSESTVSRIRTEHFPLTLESARPSHTSQYLCASRGQNIQYFGAGTRLSVL.

The CDR3 protein is CASSFDSRANYGYTF. DNA for the CDR3: TGTGCCAGCAGTTTCGACAGTAGAGCTAACTATGGCTACACCTTC. The chain combines TRBV27 with TRBJ1-2; D is possibly TRBD1 (5 bases). This CDR3 comprises 15 residues. V lost 3 bases to trimming and J lost 0 bases, with 11 bases between them. Germline CDR1 MNHEY, CDR2 SMNVEV (reference sequence).

The DNA for the CDR3 is TGTGCCAGCAGTGGGACTACCTACGAGCAGTACTTC. It encodes CASSGTTYEQYF. The V call is TRBV28, the J call TRBJ2-7; the match to TRBD2 covers 7 bases. The CDR3 runs to 12 residues. The junction had 0 bases not matched to a gene; V was cut back by 5 bases and J by 2 bases. Germline V gene data show CDR1 as MDHEN and CDR2 as SYDVKM.

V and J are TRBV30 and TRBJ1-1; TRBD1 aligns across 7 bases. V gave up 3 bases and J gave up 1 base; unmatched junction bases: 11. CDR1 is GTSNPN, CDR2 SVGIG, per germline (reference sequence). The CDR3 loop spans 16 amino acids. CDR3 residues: CAWRKGIGQANTEAFF. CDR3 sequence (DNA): TGTGCCTGGAGGAAGGGAATTGGACAGGCGAACACTGAAGCTTTCTTT.

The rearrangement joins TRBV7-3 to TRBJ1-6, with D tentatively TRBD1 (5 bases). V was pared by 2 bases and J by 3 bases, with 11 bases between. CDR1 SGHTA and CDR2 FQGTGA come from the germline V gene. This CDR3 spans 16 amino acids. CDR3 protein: CASSLGQGVYNSPLHF. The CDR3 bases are TGTGCCAGCAGCTTAGGGCAGGGCGTCTATAATTCACCCCTCCACTTT.

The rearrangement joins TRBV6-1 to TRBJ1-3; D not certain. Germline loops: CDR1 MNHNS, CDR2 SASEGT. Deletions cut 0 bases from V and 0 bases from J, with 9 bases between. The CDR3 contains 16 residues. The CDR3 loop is CASSEALLSSGNTIYF. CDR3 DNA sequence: TGTGCCAGCAGTGAAGCGCTCTTGAGCTCTGGAAACACCATATATTTT.

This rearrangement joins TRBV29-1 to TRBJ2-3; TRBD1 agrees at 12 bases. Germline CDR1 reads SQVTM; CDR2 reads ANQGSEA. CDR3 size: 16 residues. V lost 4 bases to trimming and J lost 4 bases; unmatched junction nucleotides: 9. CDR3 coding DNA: TGCAGCGTTGGGGGACAGGGGGCTTACTCGGCAGATACGCAGTATTTT. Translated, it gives CSVGGQGAYSADTQYF.

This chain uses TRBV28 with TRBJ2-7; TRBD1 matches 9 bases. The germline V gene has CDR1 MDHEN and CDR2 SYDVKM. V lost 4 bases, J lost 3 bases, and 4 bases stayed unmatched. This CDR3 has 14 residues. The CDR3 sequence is CASSSRQGDYEQYF. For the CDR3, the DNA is TGTGCCAGCAGTTCCAGACAGGGGGACTACGAGCAGTACTTC.

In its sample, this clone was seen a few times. The CDR3 spells CASNLDRGTEAFF. The CDR3 DNA follows: TGTGCCAGCAACCTTGACAGGGGCACTGAAGCTTTCTTT. This chain links TRBV5-4 with TRBJ1-1; 8 bases line up with TRBD1. The ends lost 6 bases at V and 4 bases at J; junction bases unmatched: 5. Germline V gene sequence: CDR1 SGHNT, CDR2 YYREEE (reference sequence). The CDR3 loop spans 13 amino acids.

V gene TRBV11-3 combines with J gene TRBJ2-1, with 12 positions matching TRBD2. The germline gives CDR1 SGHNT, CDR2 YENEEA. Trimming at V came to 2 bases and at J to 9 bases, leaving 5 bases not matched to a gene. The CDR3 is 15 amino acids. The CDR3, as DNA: TGTGCCAGCAGCTTAACGACTAGCGGGGGAAGTGAGCAGTTCTTC. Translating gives CASSLTTSGGSEQFF.

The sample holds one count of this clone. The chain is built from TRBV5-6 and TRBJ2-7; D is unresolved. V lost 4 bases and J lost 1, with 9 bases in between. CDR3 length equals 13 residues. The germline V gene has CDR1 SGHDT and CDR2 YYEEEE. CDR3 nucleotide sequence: TGTGCCAGCAGCCCGTCGTTATCCTACGAGCAGTACTTC. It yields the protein CASSPSLSYEQYF.

The CDR3: CASSLSGAGINQPQHF. CDR3 coding DNA: TGTGCCAGCAGTTTAAGCGGCGCGGGAATCAATCAGCCCCAGCATTTT. V gene TRBV27 combines with J gene TRBJ1-5; D remains ambiguous. Germline loops: CDR1 MNHEY, CDR2 SMNVEV (reference sequence). V was trimmed by 2 bases and J by 3 bases, leaving 14 bases between them. The CDR3 has 16 amino acids.

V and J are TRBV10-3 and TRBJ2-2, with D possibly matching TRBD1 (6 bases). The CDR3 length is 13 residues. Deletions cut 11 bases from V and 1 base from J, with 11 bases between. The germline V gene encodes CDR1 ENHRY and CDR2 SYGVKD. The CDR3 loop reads CASKGVNTGELFF. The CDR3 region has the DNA TGTGCCTCAAAGGGGGTGAACACCGGGGAGCTGTTTTTT.

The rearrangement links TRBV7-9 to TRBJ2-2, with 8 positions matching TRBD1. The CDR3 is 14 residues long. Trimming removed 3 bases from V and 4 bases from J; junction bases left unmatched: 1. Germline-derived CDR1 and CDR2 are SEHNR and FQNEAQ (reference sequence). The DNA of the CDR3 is TGTGCCAGCAGCTTGGGACAGGCCACCGGGGAGCTGTTTTTT. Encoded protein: CASSLGQATGELFF.

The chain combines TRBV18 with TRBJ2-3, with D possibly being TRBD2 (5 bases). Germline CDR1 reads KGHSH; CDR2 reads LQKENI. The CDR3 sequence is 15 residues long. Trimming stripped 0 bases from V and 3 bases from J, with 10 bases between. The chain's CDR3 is CASSPPRGGTDTQYF. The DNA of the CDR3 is TGTGCCAGCTCACCACCTCGGGGTGGGACAGATACGCAGTATTTT.

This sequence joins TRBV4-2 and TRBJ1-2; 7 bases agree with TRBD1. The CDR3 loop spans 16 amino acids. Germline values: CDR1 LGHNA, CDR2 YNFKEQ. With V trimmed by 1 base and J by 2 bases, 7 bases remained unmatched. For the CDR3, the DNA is TGTGCCAGCAGCCAAGCGGCCTCGACAGGGAACTATGGCTACACCTTC. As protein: CASSQAASTGNYGYTF.